The sequence of this T cell receptor (beta chain) was determined in a study of blood T cell repertoires in COVID-19. Across the study: Whether acute or convalescent, the COVID-19 samples came from the United States, Italy and Spain.

The table lists this clone with a count of one. In the study's own analysis: Reference gene primer amplification in the assay estimated nucleated cell counts. TCRdb's copy holds only in-frame clones and misses some; the assay was immunoSEQ multiplex PCR. For V, J and clone size, that table is used; D and trimming come from the DNA. This sample has approximately 270,000 clones; 70% to 90% occur once, and the top ten carry about 0.9%. Trimming removed 1 base from V and 5 bases from J, with 11 bases in between. Germline CDR1 and CDR2: SGHTA and FQGNSA. The CDR3 is 14 residues long. The sequencing sample was made of peripheral blood. The V and J genes are TRBV7-2 and TRBJ1-2, with D tentatively TRBD1 (6 bases). The TCR originated in a human donor with COVID-19, enrolled during active disease. The donor label of this sample is uncertain. CDR3 bases: TGTGCCAGCAGCTTAGATATCACAGGGTATGGCTACACCTTC. Translation gives CASSLDITGYGYTF.